The following is a T cell receptor (beta chain) sequence with its context. This receptor's antigen is unknown. Base quality data are lacking; no much larger clone is found one base away. Genomic DNA was extracted from sorted cells with the Quick-DNA Microprep Kit. Amplification of TCRbeta DNA was done with the immunoSEQ hsTCRbeta kit, following the protocol from the manufacturer. TCRbeta libraries were sequenced on an Illumina MiSeq instrument. The original pipeline was this. Once out-of-frame sequences had been removed, 2 million to 2.5 million distinct TCRbeta sequences were left, which works out to an average of around 67,000 per individual. Each individual was scored according to the count of fewer than 200 previously reported CMV-associated TCRbeta sequences and the total productive distinct TCRbeta count. A beta-binomial model was reimplemented in Python, and scikit-learn random forests with default parameters were trained on US cohort data. Classifier performance on the Belgian cohort was reported as the median AUC with percentile confidence intervals calculated over 10,000 bootstrap iterations. Drawn from immuneACCESS, this table holds only the in-frame rearrangements with V and J called that TCRdb kept. Clones are partly lost; checked studies trace under half to an unresolved V gene and leave the rest unexplained. The V and J calls and clone size were taken over from that table, and D and trimming were inferred from the DNA. The sample table contains approximately 60,000 clones; only one count was recorded for 70% to 85% of them. In total, the top ten clones hold over 2% of the sample.

Single viable CD3+CD4+CD8-CD45RO+ cells were sorted as memory CD4+ T cells on a FACSAria II. CMV serostatus was determined with a Roche Elecsys assay detecting serum IgG against CMV pp150, pp28, p38 and p52. After thawing, total CD4+ T cells were enriched by positive selection with CD4 magnetic microbeads. The samples came from a different study that was designed specifically to examine the CD4+ T cell memory repertoire. Following standard operating procedures, peripheral blood mononuclear cells were isolated and cryopreserved, while serum was kept at -80 degrees C. The staining used CD3-PerCP (BW264/56), CD4-APC (RPA-T4), CD45RO-PE (UCHT1) and CD8-Pacific Orange (3B5) antibodies, and Sytox blue was used to exclude non-viable cells. This specimen comes from a study of memory CD4+ T cells and cytomegalovirus serostatus (dated by TCRdb to about 2019). Regarding the complete study: The cohort included approximately 35 healthy adults from Belgium, of whom 9 were CMV seropositive and roughly 24 were CMV seronegative. The study sequenced CD4+ memory TCRbeta repertoires of a Belgian cohort with known cytomegalovirus serostatus to replicate a published TCR-based CMV serostatus classifier. The study at large found these results: The results were interpreted as suggesting that the CMV-associated TCR signature is largely present in the CD4+ memory repertoire. A median bootstrapped AUC of about 0.95 with a 95% CI of 0.76-1.00 was achieved on the Belgian cohort by the original-framework classifier. Among the roughly 160 previously reported CMV-associated TCRbeta sequences, approximately 67 showed up in the CD4+ memory repertoires, with each one found in between one and five individuals. For predicting CMV serostatus, the median bootstrapped AUC was about 0.95 using the original framework and 0.91 using a US-trained random forest. Unlike the original study, which covered naive and memory CD4+ and CD8+ populations, the Belgian study sequenced only CD4+CD45RO+ memory cells.

From a lookup of the germline V gene, CDR1 and CDR2 are SGHAT and FQNNGV. The CDR3 spans 14 residues, from the cysteine through the phenylalanine. Only CDR3 DNA is held: 42 bases, read in frame from base 1. V loses 4 bases of germline sequence and J loses 5 bases, and the interval between the two ends is 13 bases. The sequencing sample was made of memory CD4+ T cells from blood. The sequence joins TRBV11-2 to TRBJ2-3; the D gene is perhaps TRBD1 or TRBD2, as each covers 6 bases. The TCR originated in an adult in good health and CMV-seropositive. The CDR3 region: CASSSRGAVDTQYF. The nucleotides read TGTGCCAGCAGCTCAAGGGGGGCCGTAGATACGCAGTATTTT. When the CDR3 is completed using the reference TRBV11-2 and TRBJ2-3 genes on either side, the full variable domain is EAGVAQSPRYKIIEKRQSVAFWCNPISGHATLYWYQQILGQGPKLLIQFQNNGVVDDSQLPKDRFSAERLKGVDSTLKIQPAKLEDSAVYLCASSSRGAVDTQYFGPGTRLTVL.